This record looks at one TCR beta chain sequence and its context. Its antigen is as yet unknown. These data come from a study of blood T cells in healthy people across ages. Study conclusions and caveats: Diversity estimated from one million T cells was considered an underestimate. Using unsorted PBMCs precluded a conclusive naive versus antigen-experienced comparison.

V lost 3 bases and J 9 bases, leaving 18 bases between the germline ends. The germline V gene has CDR1 DFQATT and CDR2 SNEGSKA (reference sequence). The CDR3 covers 15 residues. PCR was performed a second time for about 7 to 12 cycles using a sample-barcoded 5' primer and a J-beta primer mix. The template-switch adaptor was a 5' adaptor with 12 random nucleotides. It tagged each cDNA molecule. TCRdb analysed the 5' RACE reads with MiXCR anew, one entry per CDR3 protein. The repertoire has over 1.5 million distinct CDR3 sequences, 49% of them found once; the top ten carry around 2.1%. The sequence derives from a woman in her 40s in good health. The source material was blood. The gene calls are TRBV20-1 and TRBJ1-6, with TRBD1 as a possible D gene (6 bases). The CDR3 DNA is TGCAGTGCTAGGCTCAACAGGGACGGCGGTTCACCCCTCCACTTT. Translation: CSARLNRDGGSPLHF.